The clone carrying this T cell receptor (beta chain) was seen ten or more times. Its target is unknown. This entry is derived from a study of breast tumors, draining lymph nodes, adjacent tissues. CDR3 length equals 16 residues. The V gene's germline CDR1 is LNHNV and CDR2 YYDKDF (reference sequence). J lost 1 base, V lost 2 bases, and 5 bases had no gene match. Each CDR3 protein is one row after TCRdb ran MiXCR on the multiplex PCR reads. The sample has roughly 220,000 distinct CDR3 sequences, 30% to 35% seen once. Overall study results and limits: Luminal-like breast cancer showed significantly higher tumor–nontumor repertoire similarity than basal-like. Most tumor T cells seemingly derive from lymph node, then expand in tumor.

Breast cancer patients provided tissue from their axillary draining lymph nodes. Material for sequencing was axillary lymph node tissue. The gene calls are TRBV15 and TRBJ2-5; 9 nucleotides line up with TRBD1. This TCR derives from a female donor with breast cancer. Some clones in this sample may be carry-over from other donors' samples. In nucleotides, the CDR3 is TGTGCCACCAGCAGACAGACGGGACAGGGCCAAGAGACCCAGTACTTC. Encoded protein: CATSRQTGQGQETQYF.